This TCR beta chain was profiled in a study of blood T cell repertoires in COVID-19 (dated by TCRdb to about 2020). For the study in its entirety: Samples from collaborators originated in the United States, Italy and Spain and spanned both the acute and convalescent phases of COVID-19. Nearly every sample came with metadata listing a de-identified subject ID, COVID-19 status, age in years and sex. Deeply sampled blood TCRbeta repertoires from subjects exposed to, actively infected with, or recovered from COVID-19 were included in the dataset. Samples came from the ongoing ImmuneRACE study (first 160 participants) plus 1,254 subjects from 6 global collaborators. A freely available public database, intended as a resource for researchers studying the immune response to SARS-CoV-2, is where the repertoires were released. The prospective study material was composed of cDNA or gDNA derived from T cells, B-cell-depleted T cells, or PBMCs. HLA class I and class II types, where available, came from metadata supplied by the sample provider rather than from assay-based typing. On the study overall, not on this receptor specifically: How much clinical and demographic metadata was included differed by source and by participant, and the metadata was provided uncurated.

Each collaborating institution followed its own protocols to collect whole blood in K2EDTA tubes. For TCRbeta analysis, collaborators shipped samples in one of three forms: frozen whole blood, isolated PBMCs, or DNA extracted from either of those sample types. With regard to this clone: Its antigen remains unidentified. Base quality data are lacking; no much larger clone is found one base away.

Taken from cysteine to valine, the CDR3 has 14 residues. Only the CDR3 DNA stays, 42 bases, in frame from base 1. V ends up 4 bases short and J 0 bases short, with an unmatched junction base count of 3. TCRbeta CDR3 regions were amplified from genomic DNA using the immunoSEQ Assay, a bias-controlled multiplex PCR. As for the original processing: Nucleated cell counts per sample were estimated from amplification of reference gene primers within the assay. To quantify the absolute abundance of each unique TCRbeta CDR3 rearrangement, sequence reads were collapsed and filtered. For each sample, productive Simpson clonality was calculated as the square root of Simpson's diversity index across productive rearrangements. Here the immuneACCESS table is served through TCRdb, limited to in-frame sequences with V and J called. Missing clones are a known gap in these copies; in checked studies unresolved V genes cover under half, and the rest lacks a known reason. V and J calls and clone size are given by that table; D and trimming were obtained from the DNA. The sample table records about 200,000 clones; approximately 92% of these occur just once. The ten largest make up nearly 0.55% of the sample.

The sequence derives from a man aged 45-60 years with acute or convalescent COVID-19. Sequences were obtained from peripheral blood. The sequence links TRBV5-7 to TRBJ2-7, and 8 junction bases match TRBD2. TRBV5-7 is placed among ORFs of uncertain function. CDR3 loop: CASSRGGSSYEQYV. The DNA sequence follows: TGTGCCAGCAGCCGGGGGGGAAGCTCCTACGAGCAGTACGTC.